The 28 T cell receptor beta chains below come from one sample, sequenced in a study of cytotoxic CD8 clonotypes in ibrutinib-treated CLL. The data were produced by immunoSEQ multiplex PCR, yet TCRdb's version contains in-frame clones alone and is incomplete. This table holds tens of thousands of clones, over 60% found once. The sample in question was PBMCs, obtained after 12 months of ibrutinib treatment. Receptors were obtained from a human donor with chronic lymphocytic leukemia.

CDR3 sequence (DNA): TGTGCCAGCAGCGAACGTGGAAACACCATATATTTT. Protein sequence: CASSERGNTIYF. This rearrangement joins TRBV7-9 to TRBJ1-3; D not certain. Germline V gives CDR1 SEHNR, CDR2 FQNEAQ (reference sequence). The CDR3 has 12 amino acids. V lost 5 bases and J lost 3, with 5 bases in between.

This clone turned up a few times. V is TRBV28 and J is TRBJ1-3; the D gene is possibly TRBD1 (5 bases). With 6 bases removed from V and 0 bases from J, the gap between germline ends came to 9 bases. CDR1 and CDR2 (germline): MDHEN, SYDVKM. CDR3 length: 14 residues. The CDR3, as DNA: TGTGCCAGCAGGACAGTGAACTCTGGAAACACCATATATTTT. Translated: CASRTVNSGNTIYF.

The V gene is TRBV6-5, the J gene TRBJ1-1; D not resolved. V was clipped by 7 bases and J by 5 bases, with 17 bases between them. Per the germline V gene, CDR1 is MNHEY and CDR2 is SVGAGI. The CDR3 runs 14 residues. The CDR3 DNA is TGTGCCAGCACTCAAGACTCGTCTGGGACTGAAGCTTTCTTT. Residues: CASTQDSSGTEAFF.

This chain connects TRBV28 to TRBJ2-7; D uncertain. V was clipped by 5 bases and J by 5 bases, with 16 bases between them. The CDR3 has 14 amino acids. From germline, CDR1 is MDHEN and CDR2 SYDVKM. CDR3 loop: CASSTLTGYDEQYF. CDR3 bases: TGTGCCAGCAGTACCCTGACTGGGTATGACGAGCAGTACTTC.

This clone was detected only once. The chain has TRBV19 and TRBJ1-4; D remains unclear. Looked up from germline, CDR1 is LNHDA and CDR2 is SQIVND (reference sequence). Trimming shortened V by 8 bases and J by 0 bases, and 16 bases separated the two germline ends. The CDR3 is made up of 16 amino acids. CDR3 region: CASGGLGSATNEKLFF. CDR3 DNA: TGTGCCAGTGGTGGCCTGGGCAGTGCAACTAATGAAAAACTGTTTTTT.

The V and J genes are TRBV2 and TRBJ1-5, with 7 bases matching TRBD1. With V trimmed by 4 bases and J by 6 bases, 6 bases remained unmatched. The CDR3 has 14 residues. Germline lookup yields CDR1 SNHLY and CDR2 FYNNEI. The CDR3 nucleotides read TGTGCCAGCAGTGGAGAGGGGGCGCTTCAGCCCCAGCATTTT. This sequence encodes CASSGEGALQPQHF.

CDR3 loop: CASSLAGQPQHF. The CDR3 nucleotides are TGTGCCAGCAGTTTAGCTGGCCAGCCCCAGCATTTT. The V gene is TRBV28, the J gene TRBJ1-5, with D uncertain. The CDR3 loop spans 12 amino acids. The V and J ends lost 2 bases and 7 bases respectively, with 6 bases between them. CDR1 and CDR2 from the germline V gene are MDHEN and SYDVKM.

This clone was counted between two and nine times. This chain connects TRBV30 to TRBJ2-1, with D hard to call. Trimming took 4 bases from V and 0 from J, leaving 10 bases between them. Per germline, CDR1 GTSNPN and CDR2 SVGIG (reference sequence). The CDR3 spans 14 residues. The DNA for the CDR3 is TGTGCCTGGACCTCTCCAACCTCCTACAATGAGCAGTTCTTC. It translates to CAWTSPTSYNEQFF. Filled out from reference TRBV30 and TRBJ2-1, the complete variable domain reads SQTIHQWPATLVQPVGSPLSLECTVEGTSNPNLYWYRQAAGRGLQLLFYSVGIGQISSEVPQNLSASRPQDRQFILSSKKLLLSDSGFYLCAWTSPTSYNEQFFGPGTRLTVL.

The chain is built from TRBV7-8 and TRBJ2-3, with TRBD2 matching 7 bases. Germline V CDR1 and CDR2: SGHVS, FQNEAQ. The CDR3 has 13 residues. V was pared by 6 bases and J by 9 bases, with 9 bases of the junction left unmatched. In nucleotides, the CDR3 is TGTGCCAGCAGTCGGACTAGTGGAGGAACGCAGTATTTT. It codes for CASSRTSGGTQYF.

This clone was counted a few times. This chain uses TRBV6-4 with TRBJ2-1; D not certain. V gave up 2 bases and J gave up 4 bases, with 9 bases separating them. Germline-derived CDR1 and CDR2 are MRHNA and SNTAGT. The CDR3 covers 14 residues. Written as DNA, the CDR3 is TGTGCCAGCAGTGACGGGAACAAGTACAATGAGCAGTTCTTC. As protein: CASSDGNKYNEQFF.

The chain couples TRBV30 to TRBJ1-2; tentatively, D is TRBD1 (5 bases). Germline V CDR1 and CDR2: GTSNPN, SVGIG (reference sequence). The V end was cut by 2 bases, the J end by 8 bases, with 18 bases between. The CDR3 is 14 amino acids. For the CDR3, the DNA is TGTGCCTGGAGTACCCCGGGAGGGGTTTACGGCTACACCTTC. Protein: CAWSTPGGVYGYTF.

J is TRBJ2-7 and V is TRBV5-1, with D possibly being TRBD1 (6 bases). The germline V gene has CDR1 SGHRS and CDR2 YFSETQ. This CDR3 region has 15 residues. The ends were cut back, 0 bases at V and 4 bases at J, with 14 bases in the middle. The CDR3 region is CASSLVSGVRYEQYF. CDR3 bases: TGCGCCAGCAGCTTGGTGTCAGGGGTGAGGTACGAGCAGTACTTC.

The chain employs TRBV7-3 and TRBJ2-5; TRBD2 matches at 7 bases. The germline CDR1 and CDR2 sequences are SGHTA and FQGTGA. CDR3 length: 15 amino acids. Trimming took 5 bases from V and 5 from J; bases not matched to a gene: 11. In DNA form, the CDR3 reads TGTGCCAGCAGCCCCGAAGCGGGAATGGCGGAGACCCAGTACTTC. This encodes CASSPEAGMAETQYF.

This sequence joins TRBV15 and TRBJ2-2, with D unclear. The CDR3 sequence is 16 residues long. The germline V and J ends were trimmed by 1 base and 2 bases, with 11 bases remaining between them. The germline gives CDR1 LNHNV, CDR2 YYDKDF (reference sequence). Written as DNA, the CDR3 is TGTGCCACCAGCAGAGGTTGGCAGGAAAACACCGGGGAGCTGTTTTTT. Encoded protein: CATSRGWQENTGELFF.

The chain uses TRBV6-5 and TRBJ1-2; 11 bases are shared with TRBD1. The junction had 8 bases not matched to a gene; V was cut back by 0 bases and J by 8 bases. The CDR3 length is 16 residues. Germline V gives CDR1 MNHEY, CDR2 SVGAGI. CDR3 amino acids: CASSYSSGTGGVGYTF. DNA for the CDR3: TGTGCCAGCAGTTACTCATCCGGGACAGGGGGTGTGGGCTACACCTTC.

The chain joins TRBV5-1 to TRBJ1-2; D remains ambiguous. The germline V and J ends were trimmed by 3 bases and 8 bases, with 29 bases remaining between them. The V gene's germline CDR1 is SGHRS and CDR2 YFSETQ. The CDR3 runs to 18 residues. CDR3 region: CASSSPSPGGEALTGYTF. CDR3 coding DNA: TGCGCCAGCAGCTCCCCTAGCCCGGGCGGGGAAGCATTAACGGGCTACACCTTC.

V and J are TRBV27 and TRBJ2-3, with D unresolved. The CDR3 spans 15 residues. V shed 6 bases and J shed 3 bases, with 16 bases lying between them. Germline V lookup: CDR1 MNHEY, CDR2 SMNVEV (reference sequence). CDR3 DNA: TGTGCCAGCAGCCACTCAGGCGGTGGGACAGATACGCAGTATTTT. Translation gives CASSHSGGGTDTQYF.

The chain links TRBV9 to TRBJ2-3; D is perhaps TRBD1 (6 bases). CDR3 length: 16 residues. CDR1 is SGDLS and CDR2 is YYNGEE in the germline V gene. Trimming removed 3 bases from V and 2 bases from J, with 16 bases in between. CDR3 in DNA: TGTGCCAGCAGCGCCTCCCTCCGGGACACCACAGATACGCAGTATTTT. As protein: CASSASLRDTTDTQYF.

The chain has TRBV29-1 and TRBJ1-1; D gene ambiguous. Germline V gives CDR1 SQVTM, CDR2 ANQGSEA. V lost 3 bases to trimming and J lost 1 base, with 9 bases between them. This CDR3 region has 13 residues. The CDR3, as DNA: TGCAGCGTTGAGGAGGTAAGGAACACTGAAGCTTTCTTT. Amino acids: CSVEEVRNTEAFF. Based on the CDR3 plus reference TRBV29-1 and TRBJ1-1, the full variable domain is SAVISQKPSRDICQRGTSLTIQCQVDSQVTMMFWYRQQPGQSLTLIATANQGSEATYESGFVIDKFPISRPNLTFSTLTVSNMSPEDSSIYLCSVEEVRNTEAFFGQGTRLTVV.

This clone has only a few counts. DNA of the CDR3: TGTGCCAGCAGCTTAGCGTTTACCCGAGCAGATACGCAGTATTTT. It codes for CASSLAFTRADTQYF. The chain carries TRBV7-2 and TRBJ2-3; D unclear. Germline assignment: CDR1 SGHTA and CDR2 FQGNSA. This CDR3 comprises 15 residues. Trimming removed 0 bases at V and 4 bases at J, with 11 bases between.

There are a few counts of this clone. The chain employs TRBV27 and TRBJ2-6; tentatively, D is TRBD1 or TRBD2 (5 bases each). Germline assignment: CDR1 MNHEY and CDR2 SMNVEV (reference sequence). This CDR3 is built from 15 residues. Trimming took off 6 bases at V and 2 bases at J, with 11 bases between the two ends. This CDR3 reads CASSPMGAGANVLTF. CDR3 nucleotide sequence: TGTGCCAGCAGCCCCATGGGGGCTGGGGCCAACGTCCTGACTTTC.

CDR3 loop: CAIREGAPDTQYF. Here the CDR3 DNA reads TGTGCCATCAGGGAGGGGGCCCCAGATACGCAGTATTTT. The V and J genes are TRBV10-3 and TRBJ2-3, with D perhaps TRBD1 (7 bases). The CDR3 runs 13 residues. Germline CDR1 and CDR2: ENHRY and SYGVKD. V was trimmed by 6 bases and J by 4 bases, leaving 11 bases between them.

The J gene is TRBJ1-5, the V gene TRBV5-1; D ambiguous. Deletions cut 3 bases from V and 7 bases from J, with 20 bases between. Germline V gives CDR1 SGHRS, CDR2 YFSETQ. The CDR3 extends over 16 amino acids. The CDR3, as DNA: TGCGCCAGCAGCTCCGGACCCCGTGGTGTACGGCAGCCCCAGCATTTT. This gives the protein CASSSGPRGVRQPQHF.

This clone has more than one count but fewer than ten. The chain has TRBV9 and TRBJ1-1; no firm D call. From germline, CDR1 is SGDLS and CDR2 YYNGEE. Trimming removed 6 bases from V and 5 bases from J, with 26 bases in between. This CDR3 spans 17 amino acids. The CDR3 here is CASTGTSGETGVTEAFF. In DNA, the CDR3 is TGTGCCAGCACCGGAACGTCCGGGGAAACGGGTGTTACTGAAGCTTTCTTT.

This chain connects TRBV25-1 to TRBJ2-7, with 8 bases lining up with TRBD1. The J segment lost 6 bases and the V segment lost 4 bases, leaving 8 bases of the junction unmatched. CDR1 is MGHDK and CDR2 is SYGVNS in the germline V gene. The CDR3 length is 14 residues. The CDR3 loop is CASSAGQGTSEQYF. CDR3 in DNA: TGTGCCAGCAGTGCCGGACAGGGTACTAGCGAGCAGTACTTC.

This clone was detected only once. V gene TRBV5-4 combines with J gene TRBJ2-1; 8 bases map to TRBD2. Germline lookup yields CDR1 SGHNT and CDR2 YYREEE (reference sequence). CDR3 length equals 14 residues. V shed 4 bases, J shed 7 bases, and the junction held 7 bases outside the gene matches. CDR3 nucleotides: TGTGCCAGCAGCCGAGAGACTAGCGTTAATGAGCAGTTCTTC. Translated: CASSRETSVNEQFF. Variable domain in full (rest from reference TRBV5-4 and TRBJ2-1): ETGVTQSPTHLIKTRGQQVTLRCSSQSGHNTVSWYQQALGQGPQFIFQYYREEENGRGNFPPRFSGLQFPNYSSELNVNALELDDSALYLCASSRETSVNEQFFGPGTRLTVL.

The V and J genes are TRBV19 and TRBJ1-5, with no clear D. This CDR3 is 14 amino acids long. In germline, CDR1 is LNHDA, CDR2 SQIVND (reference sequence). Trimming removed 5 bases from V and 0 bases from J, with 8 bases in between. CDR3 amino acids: CASSGPDSNQPQHF. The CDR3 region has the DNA TGTGCCAGTAGTGGCCCAGATAGCAATCAGCCCCAGCATTTT.

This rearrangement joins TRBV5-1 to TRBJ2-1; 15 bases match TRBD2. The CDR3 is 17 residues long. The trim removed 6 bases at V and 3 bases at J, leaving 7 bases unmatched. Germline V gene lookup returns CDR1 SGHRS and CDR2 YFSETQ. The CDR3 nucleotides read TGCGCCAGCAAAGGAGGACTAGCGGGAGGGATCTACAATGAGCAGTTCTTC. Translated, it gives CASKGGLAGGIYNEQFF.